This TCR beta chain was obtained from a study of spatial heterogeneity in lung cancer. Study details: Alpha-chain sequences were detected in numbers that were consistently lower than beta-chain sequences. Study-wide results and limits: Expanded tumor TCRs that were ubiquitous appeared in blood more at resection than follow-up.

Stated time point: sample taken at primary tumor resection. From tumor, nontumor lung or frozen PBMC, whole RNA was taken unsorted for sequencing. The donor group consisted of around 70 patients who had untreated, early-stage non-small cell lung cancer. Germline V CDR1 and CDR2: SEHNR, FQNEAQ (reference sequence). This CDR3 region has 16 residues. Trimming cost V 1 base and J 3 bases, with 13 bases left between them. Every cDNA TCR molecule received its own unique molecular identifier. Each CDR3 protein gets one entry after TCRdb re-called the 5' RACE reads with MiXCR. This table has around 12,000 distinct CDR3 sequences, approximately 14% appearing once. About this clonotype itself: Antigen unknown.

The chain couples TRBV7-9 to TRBJ1-5, with D tentatively TRBD1 (6 bases). The input for sequencing was PBMCs, taken at surgery. The sequence was collected from a male donor with early-stage non-small cell lung cancer. CDR3 protein: CASSLGPQGYNQPQHF. The CDR3 nucleotides are TGTGCCAGCAGCTTAGGACCACAGGGATACAATCAGCCCCAGCATTTT.